This TCR beta chain was sequenced during a study of shared clonotypes between healthy human individuals. Only in-frame clones appear in the TCRdb table, and some are missing; sequencing was by immunoSEQ multiplex PCR. This sample carries about 960,000 clones, 60% to 85% of them seen once, and the ten largest clones take about 1.5%. Looked up from germline, CDR1 is MNHEY and CDR2 is SVGAGI. V shed 6 bases and J 7 bases; nucleotides not matched to a gene: 7. The CDR3 is 14 residues long. The J gene is TRBJ2-1, the V gene TRBV6-5; 9 bases map to TRBD2. Sequenced material: memory CD4+ T cells sorted from blood. Sample subset: CD45RA-negative fraction. This TCR derives from a man aged 18 to 35 in good health. CDR3 loop: CASRLAGPSNEQFF. CDR3 nucleotide sequence: TGTGCCAGCAGACTAGCGGGCCCGTCAAATGAGCAGTTCTTC.